There are a few counts of the clone carrying this TCR beta chain. Its antigen is not identified. This sample was taken from a study of T cells in Graves' hyperthyroidism and ophthalmopathy. Regarding the study as a whole: Separation of ophthalmopathy from stable hyperthyroidism was achieved by a 13 V-J model.

This sample holds PBMCs from 10 ml fresh peripheral blood. Germline V gives CDR1 LGHNA, CDR2 YNFKEQ. The CDR3 is made up of 15 amino acids. Between the trimmed V and J ends, which lost 5 bases and 5 bases, there was a span of 19 bases. Researchers amplified the TCR beta CDR3 regions from RNA transcripts. A first-round RT-PCR of the TCR CDR3 used the HTBI primer set. Using its own MiXCR run on the multiplex PCR reads, TCRdb lists one record per CDR3 protein. The data contain roughly 240,000 distinct CDR3 sequences, around 24% of them singletons. This chain joins TRBV4-2 and TRBJ2-7, with D uncertain. This receptor was obtained from a woman in her thirties or forties with Graves' ophthalmopathy. The sequenced sample consisted of blood. The CDR3 DNA reads TGTGCCAGCAGCTCACAAGCCGTAGTAGCCGACGAGCAGTACTTC. This sequence encodes CASSSQAVVADEQYF.